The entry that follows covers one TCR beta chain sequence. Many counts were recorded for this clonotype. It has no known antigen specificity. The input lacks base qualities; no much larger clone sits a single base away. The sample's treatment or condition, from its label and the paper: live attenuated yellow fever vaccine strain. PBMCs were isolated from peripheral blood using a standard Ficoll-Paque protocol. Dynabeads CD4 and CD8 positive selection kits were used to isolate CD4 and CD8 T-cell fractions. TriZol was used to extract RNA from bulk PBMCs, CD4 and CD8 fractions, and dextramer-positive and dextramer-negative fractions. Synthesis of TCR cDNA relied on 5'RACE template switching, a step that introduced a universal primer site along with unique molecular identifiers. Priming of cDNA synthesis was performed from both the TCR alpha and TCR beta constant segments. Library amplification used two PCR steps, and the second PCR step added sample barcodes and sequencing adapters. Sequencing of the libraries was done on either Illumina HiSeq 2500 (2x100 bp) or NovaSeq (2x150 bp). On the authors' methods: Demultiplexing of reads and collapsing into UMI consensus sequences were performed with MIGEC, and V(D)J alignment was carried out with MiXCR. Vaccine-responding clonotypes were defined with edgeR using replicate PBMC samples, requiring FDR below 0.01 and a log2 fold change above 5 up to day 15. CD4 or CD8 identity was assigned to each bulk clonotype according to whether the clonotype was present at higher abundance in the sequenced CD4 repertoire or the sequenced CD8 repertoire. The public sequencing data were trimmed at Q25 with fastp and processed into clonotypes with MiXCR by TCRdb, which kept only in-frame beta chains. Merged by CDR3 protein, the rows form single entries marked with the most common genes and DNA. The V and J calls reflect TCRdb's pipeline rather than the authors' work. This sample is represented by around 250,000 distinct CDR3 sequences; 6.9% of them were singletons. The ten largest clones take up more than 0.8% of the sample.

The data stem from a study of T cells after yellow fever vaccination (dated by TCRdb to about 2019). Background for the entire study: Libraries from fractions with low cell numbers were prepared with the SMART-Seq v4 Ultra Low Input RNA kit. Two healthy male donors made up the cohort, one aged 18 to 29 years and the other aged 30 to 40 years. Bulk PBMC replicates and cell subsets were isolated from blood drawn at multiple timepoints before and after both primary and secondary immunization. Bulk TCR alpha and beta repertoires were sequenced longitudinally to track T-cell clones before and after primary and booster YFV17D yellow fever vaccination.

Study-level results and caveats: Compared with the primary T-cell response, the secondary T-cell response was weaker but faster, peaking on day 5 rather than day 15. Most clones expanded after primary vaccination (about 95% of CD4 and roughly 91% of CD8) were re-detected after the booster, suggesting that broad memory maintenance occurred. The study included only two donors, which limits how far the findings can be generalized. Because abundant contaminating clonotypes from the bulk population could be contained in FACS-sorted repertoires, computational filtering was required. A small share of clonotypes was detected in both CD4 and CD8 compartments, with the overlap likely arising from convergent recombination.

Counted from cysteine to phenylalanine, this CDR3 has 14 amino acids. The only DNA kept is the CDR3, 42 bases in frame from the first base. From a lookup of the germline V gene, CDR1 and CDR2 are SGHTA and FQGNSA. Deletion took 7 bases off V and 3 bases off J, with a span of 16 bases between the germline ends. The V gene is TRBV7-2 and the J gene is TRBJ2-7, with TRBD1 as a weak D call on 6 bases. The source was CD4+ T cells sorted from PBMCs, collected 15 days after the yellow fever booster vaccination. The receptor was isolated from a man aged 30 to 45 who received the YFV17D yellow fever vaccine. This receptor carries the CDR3 CASKPAGVNYEQYF. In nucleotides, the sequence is TGTGCCAGCAAACCCGCAGGGGTGAACTACGAGCAGTACTTC. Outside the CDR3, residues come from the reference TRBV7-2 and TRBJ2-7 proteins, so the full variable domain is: GAGVSQSPSNKVTEKGKDVELRCDPISGHTALYWYRQSLGQGLEFLIYFQGNSAPDKSGLPSDRFSAERTGGSVSTLTIQRTQQEDSAVYLCASKPAGVNYEQYFGPGTRLTVT.